The 26 T cell receptor beta chains below all came from one sample that was sequenced in a study of blood T cell repertoires in COVID-19. TCRdb's copy holds only in-frame clones and misses some; the assay was immunoSEQ multiplex PCR. The sample lists 30,000 to 40,000 clones, about 85% seen once, with about 15% in the top ten. Sequencing used peripheral blood. These receptors came from a human donor with acute or convalescent COVID-19. The donor label of this sample is uncertain.

This sequence joins TRBV27 and TRBJ2-5, with 7 positions matching TRBD2. This CDR3 has 15 residues. CDR1 is MNHEY, CDR2 SMNVEV, per germline (reference sequence). Germline trimming cut 4 bases from V and 5 bases from J; bases unmatched to any gene: 10. CDR3 in DNA: TGTGCCAGCAGTTCGGCAGTCCCCGGGAGGGAGACCCAGTACTTC. Translation: CASSSAVPGRETQYF.

The V and J genes are TRBV18 and TRBJ2-3, with D possibly TRBD2 on 5 matching bases. The CDR3 extends over 13 amino acids. Per the germline V gene, CDR1 is KGHSH and CDR2 is LQKENI. V was pared by 1 base and J by 4 bases, with 6 bases between. The DNA of the CDR3 is TGTGCCAGCTCACCACTGGAGGCAGATACGCAGTATTTT. Its translation: CASSPLEADTQYF.

This chain links TRBV7-8 with TRBJ1-6; possibly TRBD1 for D (5 bases). Between the trimmed V and J ends, which lost 6 bases and 5 bases, there was a span of 14 bases. CDR1 is SGHVS and CDR2 is FQNEAQ in the germline V gene. The CDR3 consists of 15 residues. CDR3 nucleotides: TGTGCCAGCAGAAAACTCCGGGGGGATAATTCACCCCTCCACTTT. Its protein product is CASRKLRGDNSPLHF.

This clone was counted once. This chain links TRBV15 with TRBJ1-6; D unresolved. This CDR3 is 16 amino acids long. CDR1 is LNHNV, CDR2 YYDKDF, per germline (reference sequence). V lost 1 base and J 0 bases, leaving 7 bases between the germline ends. Here the CDR3 DNA reads TGTGCCACCAGCAGAGCCCTTAGCTCCTATAATTCACCCCTCCACTTT. It translates to CATSRALSSYNSPLHF.

The chain joins TRBV28 to TRBJ2-3; 9 positions match TRBD1. Germline CDR1 and CDR2: MDHEN and SYDVKM. CDR3 length equals 16 residues. The V segment lost 6 bases and the J segment 0 bases; nucleotides outside the gene matches: 7. CDR3: CASSRTGALSTDTQYF. In DNA form, the CDR3 reads TGTGCCAGCAGCAGGACAGGGGCCCTTAGCACAGATACGCAGTATTTT.

The rearrangement joins TRBV5-4 to TRBJ1-2, with D unclear. The CDR3 contains 14 residues. V was cut by 4 bases and J by 5 bases, with 15 bases left in between. In germline, CDR1 is SGHNT, CDR2 YYREEE (reference sequence). The CDR3 loop is CASSPRGAEYGYTF. For the CDR3, the DNA is TGTGCCAGCAGCCCCCGGGGAGCCGAATATGGCTACACCTTC.

The chain couples TRBV5-4 to TRBJ2-7, with 8 nucleotides matching TRBD1. The trim removed 4 bases at V and 3 bases at J, leaving 12 bases unmatched. Per the germline V gene, CDR1 is SGHNT and CDR2 is YYREEE (reference sequence). CDR3 length: 16 amino acids. In DNA, the CDR3 is TGTGCCAGCAGCGGACAGGGTTTGAAGTCTAACTACGAGCAGTACTTC. Translating it yields CASSGQGLKSNYEQYF.

This chain connects TRBV10-3 to TRBJ2-1; 7 nucleotides agree with TRBD1. CDR3 length: 12 amino acids. V lost 4 bases to trimming and J lost 8 bases; unmatched junction nucleotides: 2. Germline CDR1 reads ENHRY; CDR2 reads SYGVKD. The CDR3 is CAISAGGHEQFF. The CDR3 DNA follows: TGTGCCATCAGTGCAGGGGGACATGAGCAGTTCTTC.

This clone came up a few times. The chain has TRBV3-1 (or the pseudogene TRBV3-2) and TRBJ2-1; TRBD2 agrees at 7 bases. The CDR3 is 16 residues long. J gave up 7 bases and V 5 bases, and 14 bases lay outside the gene matches. CDR1 is LGHDT and CDR2 is YNNKEL in the germline V gene (reference sequence). CDR3 bases: TGTGCCAGCAGCGGGAGACTAGCCGGCCGGAAGAATGAGCAGTTCTTC. Translating gives CASSGRLAGRKNEQFF.

The chain is built from TRBV3-1 (or the pseudogene TRBV3-2) and TRBJ1-1; TRBD1 might be the D (5 bases). This CDR3 is 15 amino acids long. V lost 0 bases to trimming and J lost 2 bases, with 10 bases between them. Germline assignment: CDR1 LGHDT and CDR2 YNNKEL (reference sequence). The CDR3 spells CASSQDWGLNTEAFF. The CDR3, as DNA: TGTGCCAGCAGCCAAGACTGGGGACTTAACACTGAAGCTTTCTTT.

The chain's CDR3 is CASSQAVSYNEQFF. CDR3 DNA: TGTGCCAGCAGCCAAGCGGTTAGCTACAATGAGCAGTTCTTC. The chain carries TRBV3-1 (or the pseudogene TRBV3-2) and TRBJ2-1, with D unresolved. The V and J ends lost 1 base and 3 bases respectively, with 7 bases between them. Germline V gene data show CDR1 as LGHDT and CDR2 as YNNKEL (reference sequence). The CDR3 extends over 14 amino acids.

This clone is large (0.1 to 1%) within its sample. V and J are TRBV14 and TRBJ2-7; 12 bases match TRBD1. CDR1 is SGHDN and CDR2 is FVKESK in the germline V gene. The CDR3 length is 15 residues. The ends lost 6 bases at V and 3 bases at J; junction bases unmatched: 6. This CDR3 is CASRAGTGGSYEQYF. The CDR3 DNA sequence: TGTGCCAGCAGGGCCGGGACAGGGGGCAGCTACGAGCAGTACTTC. The variable domain in full, with the rest retrieved from reference TRBV14 and TRBJ2-7, is EAGVTQFPSHSVIEKGQTVTLRCDPISGHDNLYWYRRVMGKEIKFLLHFVKESKQDESGMPNNRFLAERTGGTYSTLKVQPAELEDSGVYFCASRAGTGGSYEQYFGPGTRLTVT.

This rearrangement joins TRBV7-2 to TRBJ1-6; D might be TRBD1 (5 bases). CDR3 length: 14 amino acids. Germline loops: CDR1 SGHTA, CDR2 FQGNSA. Between the trimmed V and J ends, which lost 7 bases and 4 bases, there was a span of 11 bases. CDR3 DNA sequence: TGTGCCAGCACCCCCACAGGATATAATTCACCCCTCCACTTT. Translated, it gives CASTPTGYNSPLHF. Together with reference TRBV7-2 and TRBJ1-6, the CDR3 gives the full variable domain: GAGVSQSPSNKVTEKGKDVELRCDPISGHTALYWYRQSLGQGLEFLIYFQGNSAPDKSGLPSDRFSAERTGGSVSTLTIQRTQQEDSAVYLCASTPTGYNSPLHFGNGTRLTVT.

This clone was observed a handful of times. Other DNA variants within this sample encode the same CDR3. This chain links TRBV7-2 with TRBJ2-7; D gene uncertain. The CDR3 loop spans 11 amino acids. The germline CDR1 and CDR2 sequences are SGHTA and FQGNSA. V was shortened by 4 bases and J by 2 bases, with 3 bases between the two germline ends. CDR3 sequence: CASSSAYEQYF. The CDR3 DNA sequence: TGTGCCAGCAGCTCCGCCTACGAGCAGTACTTC.

The genes are TRBV15 and TRBJ1-2, with D possibly being TRBD1 (5 bases). CDR1 and CDR2 from the germline V gene are LNHNV and YYDKDF (reference sequence). V lost 7 bases and J lost 4, with 16 bases in between. CDR3 length: 14 amino acids. DNA for the CDR3: TGTGCCACCAAAAGCGGGGGATTGAGCTATGGCTACACCTTC. It codes for CATKSGGLSYGYTF.

This chain connects TRBV7-3 to TRBJ2-5; unclear D gene. The CDR3 has 13 residues. Per the germline V gene, CDR1 is SGHTA and CDR2 is FQGTGA. Trimming cost V 5 bases and J 4 bases, with 11 bases left between them. The CDR3 reads CASSLSYGETQYF. CDR3 nucleotides: TGTGCCAGCAGCCTTAGTTACGGAGAGACCCAGTACTTC.

The CDR3 protein is CASSQDAASGGYTF. The CDR3 nucleotides read TGTGCCAGCAGCCAAGATGCGGCCTCGGGTGGCTACACCTTC. This chain uses TRBV14 with TRBJ1-2; D remains ambiguous. V lost 0 bases and J lost 7, with 12 bases in between. CDR3 size: 14 residues. Germline loops: CDR1 SGHDN, CDR2 FVKESK.

This chain connects TRBV19 to TRBJ1-5, with 10 bases lining up with TRBD1. J lost 7 bases, V lost 6 bases, and 6 bases had no gene match. The CDR3 spans 14 residues. The germline V gene encodes CDR1 LNHDA and CDR2 SQIVND (reference sequence). For the CDR3, the DNA is TGTGCCAGTAGAAATGGACAGGGGGGACAGCCCCAGCATTTT. It yields the protein CASRNGQGGQPQHF.

J is TRBJ2-7 and V is TRBV19; no firm D call. V gave up 4 bases and J gave up 1 base, with 8 bases separating them. This CDR3 contains 13 residues. Germline loops: CDR1 LNHDA, CDR2 SQIVND (reference sequence). Here the CDR3 reads CASSTLSSYEQYF. The CDR3 DNA follows: TGTGCCAGTAGTACTTTGTCTTCCTACGAGCAGTACTTC.

The chain uses TRBV18 and TRBJ1-1; the D gene is possibly TRBD1 (5 bases). CDR1 and CDR2 from the germline V gene are KGHSH and LQKENI. Trimming removed 2 bases from V and 3 bases from J, with 13 bases in between. This CDR3 contains 15 residues. The CDR3 region has the DNA TGTGCCAGCTCACCAGGGGCAGGGTCGGACACTGAAGCTTTCTTT. This translates into CASSPGAGSDTEAFF.

The CDR3 is CASSPTGGAGIISGNTIYF. CDR3 coding DNA: TGTGCCAGCTCACCGACCGGAGGAGCAGGCATAATCTCTGGAAACACCATATATTTT. This chain connects TRBV18 to TRBJ1-3; D unresolved. Per the germline V gene, CDR1 is KGHSH and CDR2 is LQKENI. The CDR3 is 19 residues long. Trimming cost V 3 bases and J 0 bases, with 21 bases left between them.

This chain joins TRBV7-2 and TRBJ2-3; D perhaps matches TRBD2 (5 bases). Trimming took 2 bases from V and 2 from J, leaving 14 bases between them. This CDR3 contains 16 residues. Germline V CDR1 and CDR2: SGHTA, FQGNSA. This CDR3 reads CASSLRGPDFTDTQYF. The CDR3 DNA reads as TGTGCCAGCAGCTTACGGGGTCCGGACTTCACAGATACGCAGTATTTT.

The chain carries TRBV28 and TRBJ2-7; D might be TRBD1 (5 bases). This CDR3 is 12 amino acids long. The V end was cut by 5 bases, the J end by 3 bases, with 8 bases between. The germline CDR1 and CDR2 sequences are MDHEN and SYDVKM. CDR3 in DNA: TGTGCCAGCAGTGCCGACAGCTACGAGCAGTACTTC. This sequence encodes CASSADSYEQYF.

This rearrangement joins TRBV18 to TRBJ2-3, with a weak D call TRBD2 (5 bases). Germline CDR1 KGHSH, CDR2 LQKENI. This CDR3 contains 14 residues. Trimming removed 2 bases from V and 1 base from J, with 7 bases in between. CDR3 in amino acids: CASSPWERTDTQYF. CDR3 nucleotides: TGTGCCAGCTCACCATGGGAGCGCACAGATACGCAGTATTTT.

V usage is TRBV10-1 and J usage is TRBJ1-3; D call uncertain. CDR3 length: 12 residues. V lost 6 bases and J 3 bases, leaving 6 bases between the germline ends. The germline gives CDR1 WNHNN, CDR2 SYGVQD (reference sequence). The CDR3 here is CASSRDGNTIYF. The CDR3 bases are TGCGCCAGCAGCCGGGATGGAAACACCATATATTTT.

The CDR3 sequence: CAISREGGTGNEQYF. The CDR3 DNA reads TGTGCCATCAGTCGCGAAGGTGGGACAGGGAACGAGCAGTACTTC. The rearrangement uses TRBV10-3 and TRBJ2-7, with TRBD1 matching over 9 bases. Germline values: CDR1 ENHRY, CDR2 SYGVKD. Trimming took 5 bases from V and 5 from J; bases not matched to a gene: 10. The CDR3 has 15 residues.